This T cell receptor (beta chain) was retrieved from a study of blood T cell repertoires in COVID-19. Whole-study context: Acute and convalescent COVID-19 specimens originated in the United States, Italy and Spain. Sample material is recorded as cDNA or gDNA derived from T cells, B-cell-depleted T cells, or PBMCs.

The V gene lost 1 base and the J gene lost 3 bases, with 5 bases spanning the gap. Germline V gene data show CDR1 as SGHAT and CDR2 as FQNNGV. The CDR3 is 13 amino acids. The data were produced by immunoSEQ multiplex PCR, yet TCRdb's version contains in-frame clones alone and is incomplete. The data hold 250,000 or so clones, with around 90% observed a single time. The rearrangement joins TRBV11-2 to TRBJ2-3; possible D gene TRBD2, 5 bases. Sample: peripheral blood. The receptor was derived from a man younger than 30 with active or convalescent COVID-19. CDR3: CASSLAGTDTQYF. The CDR3 DNA sequence: TGTGCCAGCAGCTTAGCGGGGACAGATACGCAGTATTTT.